Listed below are T cell receptor beta chains from one sample, sequenced in a study of T cell responses to AZD1222 COVID-19 vaccine. Repertoires were generated with immunoSEQ multiplex PCR, while TCRdb's copy carries only in-frame clones and drops some. The repertoire has about 140,000 clones, roughly 90% of them found once; the top ten carry about 3.7%. Specimen: peripheral blood, collected on day 0 of AZD1222 vaccination. Receptors originate from an adult in good health. Both conserved end residues are part of each CDR3.

cdr3_aa,j_call,v_call
CASSQGRGQAGRQETQYF,TRBJ2-5,TRBV4-3
CASSMSTSGANVLTF,TRBJ2-6,TRBV19
CASSTSRTGGNIQYF,TRBJ2-4,TRBV7-9
CASSVVLGSYNEQFF,TRBJ2-1,TRBV9
CASSPPAGGSTGELFF,TRBJ2-2,TRBV4-3
CASGLNPGLAGLGFF,TRBJ2-1,TRBV12-5
CASSLGSPSSYNEQFF,TRBJ2-1,TRBV18
CASSYPKQGIREKLFF,TRBJ1-4,TRBV6-2/TRBV6-3
CASSLFEEETQYF,TRBJ2-5,TRBV7-2
CASSIDSSWPQHF,TRBJ1-5,TRBV19
CASSSWGTSGRYEQYF,TRBJ2-7,TRBV7-2
CATSRDGGRKAGELFF,TRBJ2-2,TRBV15